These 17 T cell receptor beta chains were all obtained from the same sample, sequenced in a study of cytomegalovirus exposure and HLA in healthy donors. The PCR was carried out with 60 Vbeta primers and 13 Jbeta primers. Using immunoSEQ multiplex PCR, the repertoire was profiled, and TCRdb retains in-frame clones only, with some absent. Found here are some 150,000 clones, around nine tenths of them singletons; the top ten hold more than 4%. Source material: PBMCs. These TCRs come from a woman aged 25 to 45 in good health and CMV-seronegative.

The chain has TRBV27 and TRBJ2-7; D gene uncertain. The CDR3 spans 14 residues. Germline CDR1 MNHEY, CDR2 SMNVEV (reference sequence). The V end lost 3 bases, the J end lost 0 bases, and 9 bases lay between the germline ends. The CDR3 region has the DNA TGTGCCAGCAGTTTGTCCGGAGCCTCCTACGAGCAGTACTTC. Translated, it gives CASSLSGASYEQYF.

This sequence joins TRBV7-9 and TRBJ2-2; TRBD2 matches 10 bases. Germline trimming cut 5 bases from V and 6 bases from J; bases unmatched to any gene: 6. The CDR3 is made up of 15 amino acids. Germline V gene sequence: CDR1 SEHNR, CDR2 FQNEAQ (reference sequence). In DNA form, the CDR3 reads TGTGCCAGCAGCCGAAGCGGGAGGGCTTCCGGGGAGCTGTTTTTT. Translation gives CASSRSGRASGELFF.

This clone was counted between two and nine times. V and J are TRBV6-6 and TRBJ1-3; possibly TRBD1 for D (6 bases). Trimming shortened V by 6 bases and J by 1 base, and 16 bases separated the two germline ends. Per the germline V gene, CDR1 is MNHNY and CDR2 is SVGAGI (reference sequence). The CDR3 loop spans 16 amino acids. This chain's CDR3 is CASSLRGASSGNTIYF. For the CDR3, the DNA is TGTGCCAGCAGCCTGCGGGGGGCTAGTTCTGGAAACACCATATATTTT.

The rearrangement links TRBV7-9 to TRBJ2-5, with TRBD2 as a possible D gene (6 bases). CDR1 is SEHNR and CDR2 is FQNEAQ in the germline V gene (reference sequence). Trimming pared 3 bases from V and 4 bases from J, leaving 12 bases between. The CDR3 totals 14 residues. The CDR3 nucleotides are TGTGCCAGCAGCTTGAGACTAGGGGCAGAGACCCAGTACTTC. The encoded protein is CASSLRLGAETQYF.

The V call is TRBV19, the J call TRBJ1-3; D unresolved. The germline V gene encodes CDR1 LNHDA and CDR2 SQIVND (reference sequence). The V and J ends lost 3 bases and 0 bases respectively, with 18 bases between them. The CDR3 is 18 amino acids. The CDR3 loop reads CASSIQVRAGASGNTIYF. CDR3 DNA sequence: TGTGCCAGTAGTATCCAGGTGCGGGCAGGCGCCTCTGGAAACACCATATATTTT.

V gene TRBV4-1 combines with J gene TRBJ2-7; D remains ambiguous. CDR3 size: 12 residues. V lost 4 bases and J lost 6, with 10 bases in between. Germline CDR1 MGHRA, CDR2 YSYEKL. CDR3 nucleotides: TGCGCCAGCAGCCCCTATCCCCCCGAGCAGTACTTC. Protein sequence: CASSPYPPEQYF.

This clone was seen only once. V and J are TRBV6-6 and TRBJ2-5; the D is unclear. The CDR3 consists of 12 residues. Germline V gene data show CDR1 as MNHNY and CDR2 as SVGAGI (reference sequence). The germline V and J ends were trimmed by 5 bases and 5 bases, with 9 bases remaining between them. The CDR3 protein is CASSPGVETQYF. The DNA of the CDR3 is TGTGCCAGCAGTCCCGGTGTGGAGACCCAGTACTTC.

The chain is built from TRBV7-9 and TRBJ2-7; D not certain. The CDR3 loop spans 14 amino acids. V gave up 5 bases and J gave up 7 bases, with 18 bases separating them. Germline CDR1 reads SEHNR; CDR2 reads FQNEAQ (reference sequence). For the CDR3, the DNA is TGTGCCAGCAGCGGAGATATCGGTAGTACTGAGCAGTACTTC. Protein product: CASSGDIGSTEQYF.

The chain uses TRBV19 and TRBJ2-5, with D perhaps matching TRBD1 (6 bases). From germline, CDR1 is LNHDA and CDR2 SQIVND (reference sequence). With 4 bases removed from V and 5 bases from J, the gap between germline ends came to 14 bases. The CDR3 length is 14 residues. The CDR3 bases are TGTGCCAGTAGTACATTACAGGGTCGGGAGACCCAGTACTTC. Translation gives CASSTLQGRETQYF.

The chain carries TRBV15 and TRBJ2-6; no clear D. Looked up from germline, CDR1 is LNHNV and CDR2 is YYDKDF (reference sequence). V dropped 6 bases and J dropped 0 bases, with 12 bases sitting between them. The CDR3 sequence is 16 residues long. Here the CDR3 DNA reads TGTGCCACCAGTCGCTATCAGGTCTCTGGGGCCAACGTCCTGACTTTC. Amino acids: CATSRYQVSGANVLTF.

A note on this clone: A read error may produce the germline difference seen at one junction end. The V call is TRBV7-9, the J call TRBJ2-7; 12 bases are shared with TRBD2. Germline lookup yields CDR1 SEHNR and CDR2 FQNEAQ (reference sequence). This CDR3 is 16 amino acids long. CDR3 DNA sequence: TGTTCCAGCAGCACCCCGACTAGCGGGAGAGGGTACGAGCAGTACTTC. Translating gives CSSSTPTSGRGYEQYF.

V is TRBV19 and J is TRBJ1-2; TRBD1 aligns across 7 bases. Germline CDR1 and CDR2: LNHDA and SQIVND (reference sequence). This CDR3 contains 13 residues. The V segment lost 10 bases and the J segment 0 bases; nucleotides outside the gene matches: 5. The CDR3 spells CATRQGPNYGYTF. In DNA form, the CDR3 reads TGTGCCACCCGACAGGGTCCTAACTATGGCTACACCTTC. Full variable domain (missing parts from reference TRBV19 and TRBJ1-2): DGGITQSPKYLFRKEGQNVTLSCEQNLNHDAMYWYRQDPGQGLRLIYYSQIVNDFQKGDIAEGYSVSREKKESFPLTVTSAQKNPTAFYLCATRQGPNYGYTFGSGTRLTVV.

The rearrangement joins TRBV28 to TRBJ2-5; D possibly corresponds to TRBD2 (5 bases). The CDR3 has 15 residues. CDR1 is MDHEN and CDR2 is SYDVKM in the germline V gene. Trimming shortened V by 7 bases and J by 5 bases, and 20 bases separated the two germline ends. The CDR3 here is CASTTGIHSGETQYF. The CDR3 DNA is TGTGCCAGCACCACCGGGATCCACTCCGGGGAGACCCAGTACTTC.

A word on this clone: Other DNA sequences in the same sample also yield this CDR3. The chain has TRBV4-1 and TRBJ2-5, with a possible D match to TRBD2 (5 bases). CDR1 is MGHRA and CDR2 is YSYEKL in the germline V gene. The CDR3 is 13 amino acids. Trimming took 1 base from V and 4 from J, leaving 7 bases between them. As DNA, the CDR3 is TGCGCCAGCAGCCAAGGTGGGAGAGAGACCCAGTACTTC. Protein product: CASSQGGRETQYF.

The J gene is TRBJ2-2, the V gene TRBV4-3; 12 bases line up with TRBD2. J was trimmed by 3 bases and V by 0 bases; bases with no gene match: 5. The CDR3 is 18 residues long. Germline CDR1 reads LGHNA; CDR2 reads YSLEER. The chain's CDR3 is CASSQEPSGGADTGELFF. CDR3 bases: TGCGCCAGCAGCCAAGAGCCTAGCGGGGGGGCGGACACCGGGGAGCTGTTTTTT.

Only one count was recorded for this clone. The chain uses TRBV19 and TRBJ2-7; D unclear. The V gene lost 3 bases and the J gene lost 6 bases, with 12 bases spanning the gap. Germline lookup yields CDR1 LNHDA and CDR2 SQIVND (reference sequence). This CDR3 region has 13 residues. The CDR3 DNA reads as TGTGCCAGTAGTATTCGCTCCCCAGGCGAGCAGTACTTC. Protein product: CASSIRSPGEQYF. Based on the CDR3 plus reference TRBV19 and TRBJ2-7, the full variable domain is DGGITQSPKYLFRKEGQNVTLSCEQNLNHDAMYWYRQDPGQGLRLIYYSQIVNDFQKGDIAEGYSVSREKKESFPLTVTSAQKNPTAFYLCASSIRSPGEQYFGPGTRLTVT.

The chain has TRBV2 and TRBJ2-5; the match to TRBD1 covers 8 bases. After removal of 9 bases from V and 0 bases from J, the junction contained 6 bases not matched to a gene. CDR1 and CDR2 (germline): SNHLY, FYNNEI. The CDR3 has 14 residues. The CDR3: CASTGTGNQETQYF. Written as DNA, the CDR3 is TGTGCCAGTACCGGGACAGGCAACCAAGAGACCCAGTACTTC.